The 18 T cell receptor beta chains listed next were all sequenced from one sample in a study of CD4 T cells in relation to SARS-CoV-2 and coronaviruses. CD4+ T cells from unexposed donors were obtained before the COVID-19 pandemic (2011-2018). The cells were cultured for about ten days before CD4+ T cells were isolated. For these receptors, no antigen is known. Measured with immunoSEQ multiplex PCR; TCRdb has only the in-frame clones, and not every one. Of 20,000 or so clones listed, just over 75% are singletons. Sequencing input: CD4+ T cells from PBMCs, cultured in vitro. Every receptor here comes from a human donor in good health.

V usage is TRBV19 and J usage is TRBJ2-5; 12 bases line up with TRBD1. The junction had 19 bases not matched to a gene; V was cut back by 6 bases and J by 5 bases. Germline values: CDR1 LNHDA, CDR2 SQIVND (reference sequence). The CDR3 is 19 amino acids. CDR3 sequence (DNA): TGTGCCAGTAGCAAGGGTGGATTGGGACAGGGGGCAAGATGGGAGACCCAGTACTTC. Encoded protein: CASSKGGLGQGARWETQYF.

The V and J genes are TRBV9 and TRBJ2-3; the match to TRBD2 covers 11 bases. There are 16 residues in the CDR3. After removal of 4 bases from V and 4 bases from J, the junction contained 8 bases not matched to a gene. The germline CDR1 and CDR2 sequences are SGDLS and YYNGEE. The CDR3 coding sequence is TGTGCCAGCAGCTTTCGGACTAGCGGGCTTTCAGATACGCAGTATTTT. Translation gives CASSFRTSGLSDTQYF.

The V and J genes are TRBV7-6 and TRBJ2-5; either TRBD1 or TRBD2 may supply D (7 bases each). Germline CDR1 is SGHVS and CDR2 is FNYEAQ. The CDR3 spans 17 residues. Trimming cost V 0 bases and J 0 bases, with 14 bases left between them. The CDR3 region has the DNA TGTGCCAGCAGCTTAGCGCCGGGGGGACAGTACCAAGAGACCCAGTACTTC. Encoded protein: CASSLAPGGQYQETQYF.

For this clone: Different DNA sequences within this sample yield the same CDR3. The rearrangement joins TRBV18 to TRBJ1-5; the D gene is possibly TRBD1 (6 bases). V shed 3 bases and J shed 7 bases, with 10 bases lying between them. Germline V gene sequence: CDR1 KGHSH, CDR2 LQKENI. The CDR3 has 13 amino acids. The CDR3 loop reads CASSPRGDQPQHF. Written as DNA, the CDR3 is TGTGCCAGCTCACCGAGGGGGGACCAGCCCCAGCATTTT.

The chain employs TRBV24-1 and TRBJ2-3; no definite D call. CDR3 size: 14 residues. Per germline, CDR1 KGHDR and CDR2 SFDVKD. V was pared by 2 bases and J by 0 bases, with 5 bases between. As DNA, the CDR3 is TGTGCCACCAGTGATTCCCCTAGCACAGATACGCAGTATTTT. Its protein product is CATSDSPSTDTQYF.

The chain has TRBV10-3 and TRBJ1-5; no firm D call. Germline CDR1 and CDR2: ENHRY and SYGVKD. This CDR3 has 14 residues. The V gene lost 4 bases and the J gene lost 0 bases, with 7 bases spanning the gap. CDR3 residues: CAISGEDSNQPQHF. CDR3 sequence (DNA): TGTGCCATCAGTGGGGAGGATAGCAATCAGCCCCAGCATTTT.

In nucleotides, the CDR3 is TGTGCCAGCAGCTTGGAGGGGGCCAGGGTCAGAGGCAATCAGCCCCAGCATTTT. Translating it yields CASSLEGARVRGNQPQHF. The chain carries TRBV5-8 and TRBJ1-5; TRBD1 matches 7 bases. From germline, CDR1 is SGHTS and CDR2 YDEGEE. CDR3 length equals 18 residues. J gave up 2 bases and V 0 bases, and 11 bases lay outside the gene matches.

This sequence joins TRBV5-4 and TRBJ1-6; 9 positions agree with TRBD1. The J segment lost 6 bases and the V segment lost 2 bases, leaving 3 bases of the junction unmatched. CDR1 is SGHNT, CDR2 YYREEE, per germline (reference sequence). The CDR3 length is 15 residues. CDR3 in DNA: TGTGCCAGCAGCTTCAACAGGGGGCTTAATTCACCCCTCCACTTT. It codes for CASSFNRGLNSPLHF.

The chain carries TRBV2 and TRBJ1-6, with TRBD1 identical over 9 bases. Trimming at V came to 6 bases and at J to 8 bases, leaving 5 bases not matched to a gene. CDR1 is SNHLY and CDR2 is FYNNEI in the germline V gene. The CDR3 length is 14 residues. This CDR3 is CASRDRGRDSPLHF. CDR3 coding DNA: TGTGCCAGCAGGGACAGGGGACGTGATTCACCCCTCCACTTT.

V gene TRBV2 combines with J gene TRBJ2-3; 8 positions match TRBD1. CDR1 is SNHLY and CDR2 is FYNNEI in the germline V gene. The CDR3 is 14 amino acids. V was pared by 7 bases and J by 2 bases, with 5 bases of the junction left unmatched. CDR3 DNA: TGTGCCAGCAACCCGGGACAGGTCACAGATACGCAGTATTTT. Amino acids: CASNPGQVTDTQYF.

In its sample, this clone was seen a few times. The chain is built from TRBV6-4 and TRBJ1-6; D perhaps matches TRBD1 (6 bases). V shed 0 bases and J shed 7 bases, with 13 bases lying between them. The CDR3 covers 16 residues. Germline CDR1 is MRHNA and CDR2 is SNTAGT. CDR3 sequence (DNA): TGTGCCAGCAGTGACTCGATACAGGGTGTGAATTCACCCCTCCACTTT. Translation: CASSDSIQGVNSPLHF.

This chain joins TRBV20-1 and TRBJ1-2; weak D call: TRBD1 (5 bases). The CDR3 totals 11 residues. Trimming pared 1 base from V and 8 bases from J, leaving 8 bases between. Germline assignment: CDR1 DFQATT and CDR2 SNEGSKA (reference sequence). The CDR3 spells CSARAGDGYTF. In DNA, the CDR3 is TGCAGTGCTAGAGCCGGGGACGGCTACACCTTC.

The chain recombines TRBV10-1 with TRBJ2-1; D might be TRBD2 (7 bases). The CDR3 length is 13 residues. V was cut by 4 bases and J by 8 bases, with 12 bases left in between. CDR1 and CDR2 from the germline V gene are WNHNN and SYGVQD (reference sequence). The CDR3 reads CASSGWEGDEQFF. The CDR3 nucleotides read TGCGCCAGCAGTGGCTGGGAGGGGGATGAGCAGTTCTTC.

This sequence joins TRBV4-2 and TRBJ2-3; TRBD2 aligns across 11 bases. Unmatched junction bases numbered 5, after V lost 0 bases and J lost 3 bases. There are 17 residues in the CDR3. Germline V gene data show CDR1 as LGHNA and CDR2 as YNFKEQ. CDR3 amino acids: CASSQETSGRGTDTQYF. The CDR3 DNA sequence: TGTGCCAGCAGCCAAGAAACTAGCGGGAGAGGGACAGATACGCAGTATTTT.

This clone was seen just once. The chain employs TRBV29-1 and TRBJ2-5; D perhaps matches TRBD1 (7 bases). CDR1 SQVTM and CDR2 ANQGSEA come from the germline V gene. This CDR3 spans 13 amino acids. Trimming removed 5 bases at V and 2 bases at J, with 12 bases between. The CDR3 spells CSVKQGTQETQYF. In nucleotides, the CDR3 is TGCAGCGTTAAACAGGGGACTCAAGAGACCCAGTACTTC.

This chain joins TRBV7-3 and TRBJ2-1; D may be TRBD1 or TRBD2 (5 bases each). V lost 5 bases and J lost 4, with 15 bases in between. Germline-derived CDR1 and CDR2 are SGHTA and FQGTGA. CDR3 length: 15 amino acids. CDR3 in DNA: TGTGCCAGCAGCCGCTCCGGGACCAATTACAATGAGCAGTTCTTC. Translation: CASSRSGTNYNEQFF. Drawing the rest from reference TRBV7-3 and TRBJ2-1, the complete variable domain is GAGVSQTPSNKVTEKGKYVELRCDPISGHTALYWYRQSLGQGPEFLIYFQGTGAADDSGLPNDRFFAVRPEGSVSTLKIQRTERGDSAVYLCASSRSGTNYNEQFFGPGTRLTVL.

This clone has a handful of counts. The J gene is TRBJ2-2, the V gene TRBV11-3, with 7 bases aligning to TRBD2. The CDR3 runs 16 residues. After removal of 5 bases from V and 0 bases from J, the junction contained 6 bases not matched to a gene. Germline-derived CDR1 and CDR2 are SGHNT and YENEEA. The CDR3 sequence is CASSRLSGSNTGELFF. The CDR3 DNA reads TGTGCCAGCAGCCGCCTTAGCGGGTCGAACACCGGGGAGCTGTTTTTT. Complete variable domain (other parts from reference TRBV11-3 and TRBJ2-2): EAGVVQSPRYKIIEKKQPVAFWCNPISGHNTLYWYLQNLGQGPELLIRYENEEAVDDSQLPKDRFSAERLKGVDSTLKIQPAELGDSAVYLCASSRLSGSNTGELFFGEGSRLTVL.

This clone has only a few counts. The DNA of the CDR3 is TGCGCCAGCAACCGACAGGAGCTGAACACTGAAGCTTTCTTT. Translated: CASNRQELNTEAFF. The rearrangement links TRBV5-1 to TRBJ1-1; TRBD1 might be the D (6 bases). Trimming shortened V by 6 bases and J by 0 bases, and 12 bases separated the two germline ends. The CDR3 covers 14 residues. Germline V lookup: CDR1 SGHRS, CDR2 YFSETQ. Drawing the rest from reference TRBV5-1 and TRBJ1-1, the complete variable domain is KAGVTQTPRYLIKTRGQQVTLSCSPISGHRSVSWYQQTPGQGLQFLFEYFSETQRNKGNFPGRFSGRQFSNSRSEMNVSTLELGDSALYLCASNRQELNTEAFFGQGTRLTVV.